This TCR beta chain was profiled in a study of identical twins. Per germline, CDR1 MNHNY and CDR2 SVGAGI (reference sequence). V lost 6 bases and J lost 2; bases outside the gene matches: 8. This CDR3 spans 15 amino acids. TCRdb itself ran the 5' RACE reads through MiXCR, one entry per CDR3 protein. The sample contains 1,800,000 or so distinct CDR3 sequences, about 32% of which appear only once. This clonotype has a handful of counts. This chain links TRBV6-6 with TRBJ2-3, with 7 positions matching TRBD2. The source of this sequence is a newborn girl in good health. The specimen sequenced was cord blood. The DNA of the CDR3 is TGTGCCAGCAGATCCCTAGCGGTACTCACAGATACGCAGTATTTT. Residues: CASRSLAVLTDTQYF.